This T cell receptor beta chain is drawn from a study of T-cell reconstitution after alpha-beta-depleted transplantation in children (dated by TCRdb to 2016 to 2018). A note on the overall study: T-cell immune reconstitution after TCRalphabeta/CD19-depleted allogeneic hematopoietic cell transplantation in children was quantitatively tracked in the study by means of TCR repertoire profiling.

Libraries were made using PCR. The sequencer listed for this sample is Illumina HiSeq 2500. To normalize quantification of the TCRbeta repertoire, the TCR libraries were built with molecular barcoding that relied on unique molecular identifiers. TCRdb reworked the public reads: Q25 trimming with fastp, MiXCR clone assembly, productive beta chains retained. When rows share a CDR3 protein, they turn into one entry using the most common DNA and genes. Here the sample has 450,000 to 600,000 distinct CDR3 sequences; about 33% occur a single time. The ten largest clonotypes hold 2% to 3% of the sample. About this clonotype itself: Its cognate antigen has yet to be identified. Qualities for individual bases were not recorded, and no much larger clone is one base off.

The CDR3 sequence holds 9 residues, the cysteine and phenylalanine included. Of all the DNA, just the CDR3 is kept, 27 bases in frame from base 1. The germline V gene specifies MNHEY as CDR1 and SVGEGT as CDR2. V sheds 9 bases and J sheds 2 bases, leaving 1 base between their ends. The source of this sequence is a human donor who donated a stem cell graft to a child with aplastic anemia. The specimen was PBMCs from the stem cell graft donor, collected from the stem cell graft. In this chain, TRBV6-2 or TRBV6-3 is recombined with TRBJ2-5, with the identity of the D gene unclear. The DNA is as follows: TGTGCCAGACAAGAGACCCAGTACTTC. Its coded protein is CARQETQYF.